This T cell receptor (beta chain) was sequenced for a study of T cell repertoires in cytomegalovirus infection. At the level of the study: Evidence of both CMV infection and a matching HLA type came from public TCR beta signatures.

TCRdb itself ran the reads through MiXCR, one entry per CDR3 protein. The repertoire includes roughly 600,000 distinct CDR3 sequences, 20% to 25% of them detected once, and roughly 8% sits in the top ten. V was trimmed by 0 bases and J by 3 bases, leaving 18 bases between them. The germline CDR1 and CDR2 sequences are MNHEY and SVGEGT. This CDR3 has 17 amino acids. Whole-study findings and limits: The response measured ex vivo was dominated by TCR beta clonotypes (HLA-C-restricted and CMV-specific). There were carriers of CMV plus the relevant HLA, and cumulative public TCR beta family frequency identified them.

A note on this clonotype: Its antigen remains unknown.

The chain joins TRBV6-2 or TRBV6-3 to TRBJ2-7; TRBD1 might be the D (6 bases). This TCR derives from a human donor in good health (CMV status not recorded). Some clones in this sample may be carry-over from other donors' samples. Sequenced: CD8+ T cells from PBMCs. Written as DNA, the CDR3 is TGTGCCAGCAGTTACTCGGACGCACAGGGAAGCGGCTACGAGCAGTACGTC. It codes for CASSYSDAQGSGYEQYV.